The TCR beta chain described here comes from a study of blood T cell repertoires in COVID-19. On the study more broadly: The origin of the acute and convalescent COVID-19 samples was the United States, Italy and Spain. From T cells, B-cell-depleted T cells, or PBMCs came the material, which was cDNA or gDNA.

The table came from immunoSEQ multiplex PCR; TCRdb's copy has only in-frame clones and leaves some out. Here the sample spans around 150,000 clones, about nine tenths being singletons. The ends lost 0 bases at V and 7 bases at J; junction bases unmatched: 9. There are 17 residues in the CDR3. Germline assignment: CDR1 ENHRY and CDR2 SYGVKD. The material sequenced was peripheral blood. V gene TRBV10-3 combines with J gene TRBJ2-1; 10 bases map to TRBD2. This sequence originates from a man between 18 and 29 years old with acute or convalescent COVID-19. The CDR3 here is CAISESRGLAGVNEQFF. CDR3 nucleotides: TGTGCCATCAGTGAGTCGAGAGGGCTAGCGGGGGTAAATGAGCAGTTCTTC.